Included here is one T cell receptor beta chain sequence, with context. Seattle patients were enrolled while actively infected and followed longitudinally. This specimen comes from a study of blood T cell repertoires in COVID-19. Overall study context: The United States, Italy and Spain supplied acute and convalescent COVID-19 samples. The analysed material was cDNA or gDNA that came from T cells, B-cell-depleted T cells, or PBMCs.

Study processing details: The assay estimated nucleated cells by amplifying reference gene primers. Assay: immunoSEQ multiplex PCR; the TCRdb copy retains only in-frame clones and omits some. V, J and clone size are those of that table, while D and trimming were read from the DNA. The sample has about 92,000 clones, around 88% seen once; the top ten hold 15% to 20%. The CDR3 contains 15 residues. Losses at the gene ends were 6 bases for V and 1 base for J; bases not matched to a gene: 4. Germline V CDR1 and CDR2: SNHLY, FYNNEI. Input material: peripheral blood. This chain joins TRBV2 and TRBJ1-5; 9 bases map to TRBD1. This sequence was found in an older woman with COVID-19, enrolled during active disease. Here the CDR3 reads CASSRDRVSNQPQHF. The CDR3 DNA sequence: TGTGCCAGCAGCCGGGACAGGGTGAGCAATCAGCCCCAGCATTTT.